This T cell receptor (beta chain) is from a study of cytomegalovirus exposure and HLA in healthy donors. Study observations and caveats: In an earlier analysis, productive rearrangement rates for most beta V segments clustered near 87% or 30%.

Regarding this clone: Its antigen is currently unknown.

The CDR3 sequence is 15 residues long. Per germline, CDR1 LNHDA and CDR2 SQIVND (reference sequence). V was trimmed by 2 bases and J by 4 bases, leaving 15 bases between them. PCR involved 60 Vbeta and 13 Jbeta primers. Measured with immunoSEQ multiplex PCR; TCRdb has only the in-frame clones, and not every one. Of roughly 150,000 clones in the sample, approximately 84% were seen once. The chain recombines TRBV19 with TRBJ2-7; D might be TRBD2 (6 bases). The TCR comes from a man aged 50-59 years in good health and CMV-seropositive. The specimen was PBMCs. CDR3 coding DNA: TGTGCCAGTAGTATAAACTACGGAGGGATATACGAGCAGTACTTC. The encoded protein is CASSINYGGIYEQYF.